The 2 T cell receptor beta chains reported below all come from one sample, sequenced in a study of T-cell reconstitution after alpha-beta-depleted transplantation in children. As it was prepared, the TCRbeta library received unique molecular identifiers. TCRdb called the PCR reads again in MiXCR, with one record for every CDR3 protein. The sample includes 450,000 to 550,000 distinct CDR3 sequences, roughly 10% of them seen just once. The specimen comprised PBMCs, mostly from graft donor cells, sampled 180 days after TCRalphabeta/CD19-depleted stem cell transplant. These receptors were collected from a female patient aged 2-10 years who had a stem cell transplant for aplastic anemia, so the T cells may come from the graft donor.

This clonotype showed up many times. The V and J genes are TRBV28 and TRBJ2-2, with D possibly being TRBD2 (6 bases). CDR1 MDHEN and CDR2 SYDVKM come from the germline V gene. V was trimmed by 6 bases and J by 3 bases, leaving 14 bases between them. The CDR3 extends over 15 amino acids. The CDR3 DNA reads TGTGCCAGCAGCCCGGGGGACCGAGACACCGGGGAGCTGTTTTTT. Translating gives CASSPGDRDTGELFF. Variable domain in full (rest from reference TRBV28 and TRBJ2-2): DVKVTQSSRYLVKRTGEKVFLECVQDMDHENMFWYRQDPGLGLRLIYFSYDVKMKEKGDIPEGYSVSREKKERFSLILESASTNQTSMYLCASSPGDRDTGELFFGEGSRLTVL.

This clonotype was seen many times. The genes are TRBV6-2 or TRBV6-3 and TRBJ2-7; D not certain. V was clipped by 2 bases and J by 4 bases, with 6 bases between them. Germline values: CDR1 MNHEY, CDR2 SVGEGT. The CDR3 extends over 12 amino acids. The CDR3 loop reads CASSYPGYEQYV. Written as DNA, the CDR3 is TGTGCCAGCAGTTACCCCGGATACGAGCAGTACGTC.